A selection of T cell receptor beta chains follows, all from one sample in a study of blood T cell repertoires in COVID-19. Measured with immunoSEQ multiplex PCR; TCRdb has only the in-frame clones, and not every one. In the table there are 160,000 or so clones, about four fifths of which are singletons. Sequenced sample: peripheral blood. The receptor source for this set is a man in his 70s who had recovered from COVID-19. The CDR3 runs from the conserved cysteine through the conserved F or W. Fields, in order: CDR3 DNA, CDR3 protein, clone size, V gene, J gene, D gene. The D gene is left open where the match is weak. For some rows the clone size is stated as once, few or many, or as a class when expanded; others skip it.

DNA: TGTGCCATCAGTGACGGGGAGACAGGTGTTTCACCCCTCCACTTT
CDR3: CAISDGETGVSPLHF
size: NA
V: TRBV10-3
J: TRBJ1-6
D: NA

DNA: TGTGCCAGCAGCTTAGAACCAGGGACCTACGAGCAGTACTTC
CDR3: CASSLEPGTYEQYF
size: NA
V: TRBV11-2
J: TRBJ2-7
D: NA

DNA: TGTGCCAGCAGCGAACAGGGGGGGACCCTCTATGGCTACACCTTC
CDR3: CASSEQGGTLYGYTF
size: NA
V: TRBV27
J: TRBJ1-2
D: TRBD1

DNA: TGTGCCAGCAGTGTGGAGGAAAATAGCGGGCAGTTCTTC
CDR3: CASSVEENSGQFF
size: NA
V: TRBV2
J: TRBJ2-1
D: NA

DNA: TGTGCCAGCAGTCCCGCGGGTAGACTGCGATTCAGCTCCTACAATGAGCAGTTCTTC
CDR3: CASSPAGRLRFSSYNEQFF
size: many
V: TRBV6-2/TRBV6-3
J: TRBJ2-1
D: NA

DNA: TGCGCCAGCAGGGAACGGCCAGGGGAATCCTACGAGCAGTACTTC
CDR3: CASRERPGESYEQYF
size: NA
V: TRBV5-1
J: TRBJ2-7
D: NA

DNA: TGTGCCAGCAGCTTAGAGCTTCAGCCCCAGCATTTT
CDR3: CASSLELQPQHF
size: NA
V: TRBV7-8
J: TRBJ1-5
D: NA

DNA: TGCGCCAGCAGAGAGGGGCACAGCTTTCCTAGCACAGATACGCAGTATTTT
CDR3: CASREGHSFPSTDTQYF
size: NA
V: TRBV10-1
J: TRBJ2-3
D: NA

DNA: TGTGCCAGCAGTACTAGCGGGAGCAACCCGACCCGCCCCTACGAGCAGTACTTC
CDR3: CASSTSGSNPTRPYEQYF
size: NA
V: TRBV2
J: TRBJ2-7
D: TRBD2

DNA: TGTGCCAGCAGGAAGGGGGATACCGGGGAGCTGTTTTTT
CDR3: CASRKGDTGELFF
size: NA
V: TRBV9
J: TRBJ2-2
D: NA

DNA: TGTGCCAGCAGCTACAAAGACCTTCTCCTAGCGGGAGGGATCCCTTCCTACAATGAGCAGTTCTTC
CDR3: CASSYKDLLLAGGIPSYNEQFF
size: NA
V: TRBV28
J: TRBJ2-1
D: TRBD2

DNA: TGTGCCTGGATACCTGCGGGAGGGCCTGTCGGGGAGCTGTTTTTT
CDR3: CAWIPAGGPVGELFF
size: NA
V: TRBV30
J: TRBJ2-2
D: TRBD2

DNA: TGTGCCAGCAGCTTAGGGACCCCTTCAGCGGGGGTCACAGATACGCAGTATTTT
CDR3: CASSLGTPSAGVTDTQYF
size: NA
V: TRBV7-8
J: TRBJ2-3
D: TRBD2

DNA: TGCGCCAGCAGCTTGACTAGCGGGAGTCTGGATACGCAGTATTTT
CDR3: CASSLTSGSLDTQYF
size: NA
V: TRBV5-1
J: TRBJ2-3
D: TRBD2

DNA: TGTGCCAGCAGCGCGACAGGGGGCGCAACTGGGGAGCTGTTTTTT
CDR3: CASSATGGATGELFF
size: NA
V: TRBV9
J: TRBJ2-2
D: TRBD1

DNA: TGCGCCAGCAGTCCGGGACTAGCGGGAGAAGAGACCCAGTACTTC
CDR3: CASSPGLAGEETQYF
size: once
V: TRBV10-1
J: TRBJ2-5
D: TRBD2

DNA: TGTGCCAGTAGTATCAGGGGGCTGAACACTGAAGCTTTCTTT
CDR3: CASSIRGLNTEAFF
size: once
V: TRBV19
J: TRBJ1-1
D: TRBD1

DNA: TGTGCCAGTAGTCCGTCGGACAGGGTCACTGAAGCTTTCTTT
CDR3: CASSPSDRVTEAFF
size: NA
V: TRBV19
J: TRBJ1-1
D: TRBD1

DNA: TGCGCCAGCAGCTTGGCGGGGGGAGACAATCAGCCCCAGCATTTT
CDR3: CASSLAGGDNQPQHF
size: NA
V: TRBV5-1
J: TRBJ1-5
D: NA

DNA: TGTGCCAGCAGCGTTAATTGGAACACTGAAGCTTTCTTT
CDR3: CASSVNWNTEAFF
size: few
V: TRBV14
J: TRBJ1-1
D: NA

DNA: TGTGCCAGCAGCGGAGCGGACAGGTCGGGGGAGCAGTTCTTC
CDR3: CASSGADRSGEQFF
size: NA
V: TRBV5-4
J: TRBJ2-1
D: TRBD1

DNA: TGTGCCAGCAATTCAAACAGCTTTCCCTACGAGCAGTACTTC
CDR3: CASNSNSFPYEQYF
size: NA
V: TRBV6-5
J: TRBJ2-7
D: NA

DNA: TGTGCCAGCAGCCAAGACCCCGGGAGGCGGACCGGGGAGCTGTTTTTT
CDR3: CASSQDPGRRTGELFF
size: NA
V: TRBV3-1/TRBV3-2
J: TRBJ2-2
D: TRBD2

DNA: TGTGCCACGGTTCAGCCCCAGCATTTT
CDR3: CATVQPQHF
size: few
V: TRBV19
J: TRBJ1-5
D: NA

DNA: TGTGCCAGCAGTTTGGCGACGGCAGGAAGCACAGATACGCAGTATTTT
CDR3: CASSLATAGSTDTQYF
size: NA
V: TRBV28
J: TRBJ2-3
D: NA

DNA: TGTGCCAGCTCCCCCGGGACAGGGGATAATTCACCCCTCCACTTT
CDR3: CASSPGTGDNSPLHF
size: NA
V: TRBV18
J: TRBJ1-6
D: TRBD1

DNA: TGTGCCAGCAGCTTACTACAGGGCTCCTACGAGCAGTACTTC
CDR3: CASSLLQGSYEQYF
size: NA
V: TRBV7-2
J: TRBJ2-7
D: NA

DNA: TGTGCCAGCAGCTTAGATCCCCTAGCGGGAGTCGGGAACACCGGGGAGCTGTTTTTT
CDR3: CASSLDPLAGVGNTGELFF
size: NA
V: TRBV11-2
J: TRBJ2-2
D: TRBD2

DNA: TGCGCCAGCAGCCCCGGGACAGGGTCCTTGGACGAGCAGTACTTC
CDR3: CASSPGTGSLDEQYF
size: NA
V: TRBV5-1
J: TRBJ2-7
D: TRBD1

DNA: TGTGCCAGCAGTGAAAAGTTCGGACAGCGGAATGAAAAACTGTTTTTT
CDR3: CASSEKFGQRNEKLFF
size: NA
V: TRBV6-1
J: TRBJ1-4
D: NA

DNA: TGTGCCAGCAGCCAACGGACAGATGAAAAACTGTTTTTT
CDR3: CASSQRTDEKLFF
size: NA
V: TRBV7-2
J: TRBJ1-4
D: NA

DNA: TGTGCCAGCAGCTTGGTGGGCGGGGTTGGTCAGCCCCAGCATTTT
CDR3: CASSLVGGVGQPQHF
size: once
V: TRBV5-6
J: TRBJ1-5
D: NA

DNA: TGTGCCAGCAGCTTGTACTCATCGGGGGGCTACAATGAGCAGTTCTTC
CDR3: CASSLYSSGGYNEQFF
size: NA
V: TRBV5-6
J: TRBJ2-1
D: TRBD2

DNA: TGTGCCAGTCGGGAGGGGGGAGTCTCCTACGAGCAGTACTTC
CDR3: CASREGGVSYEQYF
size: once
V: TRBV21-1
J: TRBJ2-7
D: NA

DNA: TGTGCCAGCAGCTTGGAAACAGGGGCCTTGAACACTGAAGCTTTCTTT
CDR3: CASSLETGALNTEAFF
size: once
V: TRBV5-4
J: TRBJ1-1
D: TRBD1

DNA: TGTGCCAGCAGTTCGGCGACTTCCACCCCAGATACGCAGTATTTT
CDR3: CASSSATSTPDTQYF
size: NA
V: TRBV6-5
J: TRBJ2-3
D: NA

DNA: TGTGCCAGCAGCCACAGGGAGCAAGGTCAGCCCCAGCATTTT
CDR3: CASSHREQGQPQHF
size: NA
V: TRBV7-8
J: TRBJ1-5
D: NA

DNA: TGCGCCAGCAGCTTGGACACTCAGGGTTGGGAGACCCAGTACTTC
CDR3: CASSLDTQGWETQYF
size: NA
V: TRBV5-1
J: TRBJ2-5
D: NA

DNA: TGTGCCAGCAACTACTTGCGGGGCACTGAAGCTTTCTTT
CDR3: CASNYLRGTEAFF
size: NA
V: TRBV6-5
J: TRBJ1-1
D: NA

DNA: TGTGCCAGCAGCTTGGTCTGGCAGGGGGGTACTGAAGCTTTCTTT
CDR3: CASSLVWQGGTEAFF
size: few
V: TRBV5-5
J: TRBJ1-1
D: TRBD1

DNA: TGCGCCAGCAGCCAAGTTTATCGGACAGGAGGGCTGGAGACCCAGTACTTC
CDR3: CASSQVYRTGGLETQYF
size: NA
V: TRBV4-1
J: TRBJ2-5
D: NA

DNA: TGTGCCAGCAGCTGGGGACACCCTGAGGGGGAGCAGTACTTC
CDR3: CASSWGHPEGEQYF
size: NA
V: TRBV5-5
J: TRBJ2-7
D: NA

DNA: TGTGCCAGCACCACACAGACAGGGAGCAGTAATGAAAAACTGTTTTTT
CDR3: CASTTQTGSSNEKLFF
size: NA
V: TRBV28
J: TRBJ1-4
D: TRBD1

DNA: TGTGCCAGCAGTCAGGGGAAGACTGAAGCTTTCTTT
CDR3: CASSQGKTEAFF
size: once
V: TRBV2
J: TRBJ1-1
D: NA

DNA: TGTGCCAGCAGCCTTGGACTCTCAACTAATGAAAAACTGTTTTTT
CDR3: CASSLGLSTNEKLFF
size: NA
V: TRBV7-9
J: TRBJ1-4
D: NA